These 2 T cell receptor beta chains originate from one sample sequenced in a study of T cell responses to AZD1222 COVID-19 vaccine (TCRdb year 2021). The time point label corresponds to: baseline before first vaccination. Libraries came from the immunoSEQ multiplex PCR assay. TCRdb carries this immuneACCESS record with in-frame sequences only. Its versions omit some clonotypes, under half of them owing to an unresolved V gene in the studies checked, with the rest unexplained. In this sample the table shows 180,000 or so clones, about 88% of which occur a single time. 1.5% to 2% of the sample belongs to the ten largest clones. Source: peripheral blood, taken on day 0 of AZD1222 vaccination. All receptors derive from an adult in good health.

The gene calls are TRBV6-2 or TRBV6-3 and TRBJ2-2; D is unclear. The germline V and J ends were trimmed by 6 bases and 6 bases, with 14 bases remaining between them. The germline CDR1 and CDR2 sequences are MNHEY and SVGEGT. The CDR3 has 14 residues. The CDR3 DNA sequence: TGTGCCAGCAGCCTCGGTTTGACGTCCGGGGAGCTGTTTTTT. The encoded protein is CASSLGLTSGELFF.

The chain has TRBV5-1 and TRBJ1-2; 10 bases match TRBD1. The CDR3 is 15 residues long. Germline CDR1 SGHRS, CDR2 YFSETQ. Trimming at V came to 3 bases and at J to 2 bases, leaving 4 bases not matched to a gene. Written as DNA, the CDR3 is TGCGCCAGCAGCTATGACAGGGGGCGGAACTATGGCTACACCTTC. Translation: CASSYDRGRNYGYTF.